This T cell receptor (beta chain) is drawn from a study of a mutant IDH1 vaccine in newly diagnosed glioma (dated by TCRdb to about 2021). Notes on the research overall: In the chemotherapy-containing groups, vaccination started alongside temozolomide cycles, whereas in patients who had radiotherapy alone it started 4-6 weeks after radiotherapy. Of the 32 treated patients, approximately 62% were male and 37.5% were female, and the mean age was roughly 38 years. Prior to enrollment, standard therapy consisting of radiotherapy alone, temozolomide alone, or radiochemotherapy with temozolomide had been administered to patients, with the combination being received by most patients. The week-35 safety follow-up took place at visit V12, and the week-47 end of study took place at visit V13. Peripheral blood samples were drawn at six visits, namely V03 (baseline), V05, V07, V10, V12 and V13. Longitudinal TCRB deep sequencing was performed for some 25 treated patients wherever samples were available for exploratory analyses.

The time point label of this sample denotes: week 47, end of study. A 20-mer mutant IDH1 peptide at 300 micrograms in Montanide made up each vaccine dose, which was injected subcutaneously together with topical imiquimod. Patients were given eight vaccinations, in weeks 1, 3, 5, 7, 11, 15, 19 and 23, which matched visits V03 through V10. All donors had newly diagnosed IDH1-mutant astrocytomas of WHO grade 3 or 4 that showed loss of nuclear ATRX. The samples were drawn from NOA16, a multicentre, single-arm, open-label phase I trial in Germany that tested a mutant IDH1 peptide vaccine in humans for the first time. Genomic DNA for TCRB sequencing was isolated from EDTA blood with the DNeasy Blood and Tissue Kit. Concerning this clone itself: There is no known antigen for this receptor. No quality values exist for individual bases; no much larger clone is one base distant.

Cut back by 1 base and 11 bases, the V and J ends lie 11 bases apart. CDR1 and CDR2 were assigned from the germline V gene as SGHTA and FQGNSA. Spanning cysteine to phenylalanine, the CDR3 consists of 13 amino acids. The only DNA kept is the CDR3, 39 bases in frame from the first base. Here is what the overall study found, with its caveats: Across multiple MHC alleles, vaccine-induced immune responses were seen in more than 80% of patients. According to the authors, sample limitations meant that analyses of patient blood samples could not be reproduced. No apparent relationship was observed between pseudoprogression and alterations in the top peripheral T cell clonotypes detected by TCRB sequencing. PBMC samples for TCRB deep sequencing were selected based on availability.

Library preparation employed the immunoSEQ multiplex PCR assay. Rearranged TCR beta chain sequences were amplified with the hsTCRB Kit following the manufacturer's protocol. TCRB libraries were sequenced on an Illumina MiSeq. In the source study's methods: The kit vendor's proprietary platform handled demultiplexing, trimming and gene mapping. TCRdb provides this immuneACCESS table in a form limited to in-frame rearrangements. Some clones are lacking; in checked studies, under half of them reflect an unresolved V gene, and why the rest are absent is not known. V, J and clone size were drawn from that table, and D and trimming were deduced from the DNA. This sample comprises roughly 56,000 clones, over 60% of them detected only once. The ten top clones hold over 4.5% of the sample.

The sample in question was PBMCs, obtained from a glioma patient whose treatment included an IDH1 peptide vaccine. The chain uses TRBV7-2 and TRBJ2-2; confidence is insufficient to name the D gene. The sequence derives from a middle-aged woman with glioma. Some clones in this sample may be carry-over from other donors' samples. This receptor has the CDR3 CASSLDGLLELFF. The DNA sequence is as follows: TGTGCCAGCAGCTTAGACGGGCTCTTAGAGCTGTTTTTT.